What follows are 21 T cell receptor beta chains derived from one specimen sequenced in a study of T cell repertoires in cytomegalovirus infection. Each CDR3 protein gets one entry after TCRdb re-called the reads with MiXCR. The data contain about 330,000 distinct CDR3 sequences, just under 35% of them singletons. These receptors' targets are unknown. This sample comprised cultured PBMCs, obtained from culture after CMV antigen stimulation. Source of these receptors: a human donor in good health (CMV status not recorded). Some clones in this sample may be carry-over from other donors' samples.

The V call is TRBV5-4, the J call TRBJ2-2; TRBD2 matches at 8 bases. V shed 0 bases and J 6 bases; nucleotides not matched to a gene: 1. CDR1 is SGHNT and CDR2 is YYREEE in the germline V gene (reference sequence). The CDR3 runs to 14 residues. CDR3 sequence: CASSLAGGSGELFF. Written as DNA, the CDR3 is TGTGCCAGCAGCTTGGCGGGGGGGTCCGGGGAGCTGTTTTTT.

This sequence joins TRBV6-2 or TRBV6-3 and TRBJ2-1; D is unclear. Trimming stripped 0 bases from V and 6 bases from J, with 9 bases between. From germline, CDR1 is MNHEY and CDR2 SVGEGT. The CDR3 is 14 amino acids. This chain's CDR3 is CASSYSTDANEQFF. The CDR3 coding sequence is TGTGCCAGCAGTTACTCGACCGACGCCAATGAGCAGTTCTTC.

The V and J genes are TRBV12-3 or TRBV12-4 and TRBJ1-1; D ambiguous. V shed 2 bases and J shed 5 bases, with 21 bases lying between them. The length of the CDR3 is 17 residues. This chain's CDR3 is CASSLPRVNPYRTEAFF. Here the CDR3 DNA reads TGTGCCAGCAGTTTACCTCGCGTAAATCCCTATAGGACTGAAGCTTTCTTT.

In this sample, this clonotype turned up a few times. The chain has TRBV6-6 and TRBJ2-6; 11 bases are a match to TRBD1. The CDR3 sequence is 16 residues long. Looked up from germline, CDR1 is MNHNY and CDR2 is SVGAGI (reference sequence). V was pared by 7 bases and J by 0 bases, with 2 bases of the junction left unmatched. In DNA form, the CDR3 reads TGTGCCAGCATCGGACAGGGGGCCTCTGGGGCCAACGTCCTGACTTTC. Its protein is CASIGQGASGANVLTF.

The chain links TRBV7-2 to TRBJ2-1; possibly TRBD1 for D (6 bases). From germline, CDR1 is SGHTA and CDR2 FQGNSA. Trimming cost V 4 bases and J 13 bases, with 11 bases left between them. The CDR3 runs 11 residues. CDR3: CASSYRDNQFF. The CDR3 DNA follows: TGTGCCAGCAGCTACCGGGACAACCAGTTCTTC.

This clonotype was detected ten times or more. The chain combines TRBV7-6 with TRBJ2-3; 8 positions agree with TRBD2. Germline trimming cut 5 bases from V and 3 bases from J; bases unmatched to any gene: 10. The CDR3 contains 16 residues. Germline assignment: CDR1 SGHVS and CDR2 FNYEAQ. The DNA of the CDR3 is TGTGCCAGCAGCACCCTCGGTAGCGGGAAGACAGATACGCAGTATTTT. Protein product: CASSTLGSGKTDTQYF. Together with reference TRBV7-6 and TRBJ2-3, the CDR3 gives the full variable domain: GAGVSQSPRYKVTKRGQDVALRCDPISGHVSLYWYRQALGQGPEFLTYFNYEAQQDKSGLPNDRFSAERPEGSISTLTIQRTEQRDSAMYRCASSTLGSGKTDTQYFGPGTRLTVL.

This clonotype was recorded a few times. The gene calls are TRBV7-2 and TRBJ2-5; 10 positions match TRBD2. This CDR3 spans 18 amino acids. V trimming: 1 base; J trimming: 5 bases; junction bases outside the gene matches: 13. The germline CDR1 and CDR2 sequences are SGHTA and FQGNSA. The CDR3 DNA follows: TGTGCCAGCAGCTTAGATTCCATAGCGGGAGGCAGCGGCGAGACCCAGTACTTC. It yields the protein CASSLDSIAGGSGETQYF.

This clonotype was detected many times. The gene calls are TRBV7-2 and TRBJ2-5, with D perhaps TRBD2 (5 bases). CDR1 is SGHTA, CDR2 FQGNSA, per germline. CDR3 length: 15 residues. The V gene lost 6 bases and the J gene lost 1 base, with 15 bases spanning the gap. The CDR3 loop is CASSLTAASQETQYF. The DNA for the CDR3 is TGTGCCAGCAGTTTAACAGCGGCCAGCCAAGAGACCCAGTACTTC.

This clonotype was observed a handful of times. The chain employs TRBV9 and TRBJ2-3, with 10 bases that match TRBD2. The CDR3 consists of 18 residues. The trim removed 0 bases at V and 2 bases at J, leaving 9 bases unmatched. The germline V gene has CDR1 SGDLS and CDR2 YYNGEE. CDR3 sequence: CASSVDASSGSNTDTQYF. The CDR3 nucleotides read TGTGCCAGCAGCGTAGATGCGTCTAGCGGGAGTAACACAGATACGCAGTATTTT. The full variable domain, completed using reference TRBV9 and TRBJ2-3, is DSGVTQTPKHLITATGQRVTLRCSPRSGDLSVYWYQQSLDQGLQFLIQYYNGEERAKGNILERFSAQQFPDLHSELNLSSLELGDSALYFCASSVDASSGSNTDTQYFGPGTRLTVL.

In DNA, the CDR3 is TGCGCCAGCAGCCAAGACCTGGGACGCTCCTACGAGCAGTACTTC. It yields the protein CASSQDLGRSYEQYF. This chain links TRBV4-3 with TRBJ2-7, with D perhaps TRBD1 or TRBD2 (5 bases each). The germline V gene has CDR1 LGHNA and CDR2 YSLEER. This CDR3 has 15 amino acids. V dropped 0 bases and J dropped 0 bases, with 9 bases sitting between them.

This clonotype has a single count. The V and J genes are TRBV11-2 and TRBJ2-1; no reliable D call. From germline, CDR1 is SGHAT and CDR2 FQNNGV. The CDR3 is 17 residues long. V was trimmed by 1 base and J by 0 bases, leaving 13 bases between them. The CDR3 loop is CASSLGRTVRSYNEQFF. The CDR3 DNA follows: TGTGCCAGCAGCTTAGGGCGGACGGTCCGCTCCTACAATGAGCAGTTCTTC.

The V and J genes are TRBV12-3 or TRBV12-4 and TRBJ2-1; 10 bases fit TRBD1. The V segment lost 5 bases and the J segment 8 bases; nucleotides outside the gene matches: 6. The CDR3 is made up of 14 amino acids. The CDR3 region has the DNA TGTGCCAGCAGTCGAGGGGGACAGGGGTATGAGCAGTTCTTC. Translating gives CASSRGGQGYEQFF.

Only a few counts were recorded for this clonotype. This chain connects TRBV7-6 to TRBJ2-7; either TRBD1 or TRBD2 may supply D (5 bases each). Trimming stripped 5 bases from V and 4 bases from J, with 12 bases between. This CDR3 spans 13 amino acids. CDR1 SGHVS and CDR2 FNYEAQ come from the germline V gene. CDR3 coding DNA: TGTGCCAGCAGCCCAGGGACCCTATACGAGCAGTACTTC. It specifies CASSPGTLYEQYF.

This clonotype has just a few counts. This rearrangement joins TRBV12-3 or TRBV12-4 to TRBJ2-1, with TRBD2 identical over 15 bases. The CDR3 sequence is 20 residues long. J was trimmed by 8 bases and V by 3 bases; bases with no gene match: 17. The CDR3 protein is CASSFPGFGTSGRLMDEQFF. As DNA, the CDR3 is TGTGCCAGCAGTTTCCCCGGTTTTGGGACTAGCGGGAGGTTGATGGATGAGCAGTTCTTC.

The chain has TRBV6-2 or TRBV6-3 and TRBJ2-7; D not resolved. The germline CDR1 and CDR2 sequences are MNHEY and SVGEGT. V was clipped by 2 bases and J by 3 bases, with 8 bases between them. The CDR3 has 13 amino acids. The CDR3 DNA is TGTGCCAGCAGTTACATGGGAAACTACGAGCAGTACTTC. Translated, it gives CASSYMGNYEQYF.

This clonotype has just a few counts. The chain recombines TRBV19 with TRBJ2-3; 11 bases align to TRBD2. The CDR3 consists of 15 residues. CDR1 and CDR2 (germline): LNHDA, SQIVND (reference sequence). The ends lost 8 bases at V and 2 bases at J; junction bases unmatched: 6. CDR3 sequence reads: CASVPSGRTTDTQYF. Here the CDR3 DNA reads TGTGCCAGTGTTCCTAGCGGGAGGACCACAGATACGCAGTATTTT.

This clonotype turned up a few times. The rearrangement uses TRBV6-5 and TRBJ2-1; D uncertain. V was trimmed by 0 bases and J by 3 bases, leaving 9 bases between them. Per germline, CDR1 MNHEY and CDR2 SVGAGI. CDR3 size: 15 residues. CDR3 bases: TGTGCCAGCAGTTACTCGTTAGACGACTACAATGAGCAGTTCTTC. Translation: CASSYSLDDYNEQFF.

The chain joins TRBV2 to TRBJ2-1, with D perhaps being TRBD1 or TRBD2 (5 bases each). This CDR3 has 11 amino acids. Trimming left V 6 bases short and J 9 bases short, with 9 bases between. Germline CDR1 reads SNHLY; CDR2 reads FYNNEI. The CDR3 here is CASSGAREQFF. CDR3 DNA sequence: TGTGCCAGCAGCGGGGCGCGTGAGCAGTTCTTC.

This chain links TRBV6-2 or TRBV6-3 with TRBJ2-1, with D unclear. This CDR3 has 11 amino acids. The germline CDR1 and CDR2 sequences are MNHEY and SVGEGT. V lost 10 bases, J lost 12 bases, and 16 bases lay in between. CDR3 protein: CATSDTRVQFF. Written as DNA, the CDR3 is TGTGCCACCTCAGACACCCGGGTGCAGTTCTTC.

The sample holds a few counts of this clonotype. The chain links TRBV7-6 to TRBJ1-2; 7 bases align to TRBD1. The CDR3 has 15 residues. Trimming at V came to 5 bases and at J to 6 bases, leaving 12 bases not matched to a gene. CDR1 is SGHVS, CDR2 FNYEAQ, per germline. The CDR3 region has the DNA TGTGCCAGCAGCCCTCGACAGGGCCCGATGGATGGCTACACCTTC. The encoded protein is CASSPRQGPMDGYTF.

This chain links TRBV29-1 with TRBJ1-2; TRBD1 aligns across 7 bases. Germline CDR1 reads SQVTM; CDR2 reads ANQGSEA. The junction had 6 bases not matched to a gene; V was cut back by 4 bases and J by 4 bases. The CDR3 totals 13 residues. Written as DNA, the CDR3 is TGCAGCGTTGTGGAGGGGGCCGGCTATGGCTACACCTTC. Translating gives CSVVEGAGYGYTF. Supplemented by reference TRBV29-1 and TRBJ1-2, the full variable domain reads SAVISQKPSRDICQRGTSLTIQCQVDSQVTMMFWYRQQPGQSLTLIATANQGSEATYESGFVIDKFPISRPNLTFSTLTVSNMSPEDSSIYLCSVVEGAGYGYTFGSGTRLTVV.